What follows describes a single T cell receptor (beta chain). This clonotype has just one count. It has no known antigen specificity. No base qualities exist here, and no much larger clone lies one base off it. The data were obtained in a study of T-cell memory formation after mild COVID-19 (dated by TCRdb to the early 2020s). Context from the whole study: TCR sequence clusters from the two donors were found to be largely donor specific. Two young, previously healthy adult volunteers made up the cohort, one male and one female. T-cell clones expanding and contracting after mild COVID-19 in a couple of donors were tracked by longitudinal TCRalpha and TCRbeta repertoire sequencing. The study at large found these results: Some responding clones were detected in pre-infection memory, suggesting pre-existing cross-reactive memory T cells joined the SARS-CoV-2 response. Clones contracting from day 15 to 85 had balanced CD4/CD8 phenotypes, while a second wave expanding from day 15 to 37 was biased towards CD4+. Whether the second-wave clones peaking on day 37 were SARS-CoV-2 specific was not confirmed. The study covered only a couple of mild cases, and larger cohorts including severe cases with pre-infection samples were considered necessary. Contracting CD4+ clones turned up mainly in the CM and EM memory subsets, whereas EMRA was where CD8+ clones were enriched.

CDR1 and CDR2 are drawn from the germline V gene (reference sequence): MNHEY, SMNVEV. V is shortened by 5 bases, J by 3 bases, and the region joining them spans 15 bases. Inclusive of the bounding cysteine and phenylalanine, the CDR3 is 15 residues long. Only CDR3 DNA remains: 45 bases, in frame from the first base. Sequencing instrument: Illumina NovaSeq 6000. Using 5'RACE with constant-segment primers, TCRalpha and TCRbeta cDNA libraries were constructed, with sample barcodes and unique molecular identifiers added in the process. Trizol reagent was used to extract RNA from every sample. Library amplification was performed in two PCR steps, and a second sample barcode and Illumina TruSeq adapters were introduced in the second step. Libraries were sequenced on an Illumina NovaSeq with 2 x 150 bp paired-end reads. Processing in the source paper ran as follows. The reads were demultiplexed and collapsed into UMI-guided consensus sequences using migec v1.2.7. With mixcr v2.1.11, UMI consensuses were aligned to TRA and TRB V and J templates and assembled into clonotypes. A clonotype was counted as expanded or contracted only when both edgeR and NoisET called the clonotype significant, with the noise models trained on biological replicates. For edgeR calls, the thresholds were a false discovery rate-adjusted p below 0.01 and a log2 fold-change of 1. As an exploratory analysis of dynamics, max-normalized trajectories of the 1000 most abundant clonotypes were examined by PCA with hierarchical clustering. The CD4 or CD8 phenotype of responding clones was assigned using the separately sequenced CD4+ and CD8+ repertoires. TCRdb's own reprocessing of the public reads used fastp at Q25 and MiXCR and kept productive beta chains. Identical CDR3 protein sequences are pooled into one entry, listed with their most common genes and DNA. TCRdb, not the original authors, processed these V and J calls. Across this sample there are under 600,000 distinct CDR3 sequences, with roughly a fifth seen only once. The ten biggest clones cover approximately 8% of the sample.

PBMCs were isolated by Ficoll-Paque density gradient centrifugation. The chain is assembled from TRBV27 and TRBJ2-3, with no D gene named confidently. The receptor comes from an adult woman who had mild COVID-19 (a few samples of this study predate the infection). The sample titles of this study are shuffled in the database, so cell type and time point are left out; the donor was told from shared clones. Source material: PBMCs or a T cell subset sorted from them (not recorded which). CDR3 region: CASSLDGVYTDTQYF. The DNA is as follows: TGTGCCAGCAGTCTCGACGGAGTGTATACAGATACGCAGTATTTT.